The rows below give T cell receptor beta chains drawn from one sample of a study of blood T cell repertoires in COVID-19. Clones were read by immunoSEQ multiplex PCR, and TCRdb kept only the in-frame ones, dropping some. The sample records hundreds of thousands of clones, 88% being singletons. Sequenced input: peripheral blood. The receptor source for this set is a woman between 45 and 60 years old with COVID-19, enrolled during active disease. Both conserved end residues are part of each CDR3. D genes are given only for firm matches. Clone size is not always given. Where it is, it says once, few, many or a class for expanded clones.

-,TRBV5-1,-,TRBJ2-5,CASSVEQGVKTQYF,TGCGCCAGCAGCGTTGAACAGGGTGTGAAGACCCAGTACTTC
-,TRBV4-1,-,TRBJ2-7,CASSRNRDSISYEQYF,TGCGCCAGCAGCCGGAACCGGGACTCTATCTCCTACGAGCAGTACTTC
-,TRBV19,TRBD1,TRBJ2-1,CASSRDRDNEQFF,TGTGCCAGTAGTAGGGACAGAGACAATGAGCAGTTCTTC
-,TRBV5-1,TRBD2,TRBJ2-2,CASSENPSGRGYTGELFF,TGCGCCAGCAGCGAGAACCCGTCGGGGAGGGGCTACACCGGGGAGCTGTTTTTT
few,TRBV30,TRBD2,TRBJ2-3,CAWESKTSGVDTQYF,TGTGCCTGGGAATCCAAGACTAGCGGGGTGGATACGCAGTATTTT
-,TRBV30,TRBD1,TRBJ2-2,CAWKPWTGVSGELFF,TGTGCCTGGAAGCCTTGGACAGGGGTGTCCGGGGAGCTGTTTTTT
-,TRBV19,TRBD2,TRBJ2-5,CASSLGGSGGGETQYF,TGTGCCAGTAGTCTGGGGGGTAGCGGGGGAGGAGAGACCCAGTACTTC
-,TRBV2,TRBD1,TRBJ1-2,CASSGQGRHVGGYTF,TGTGCCAGCAGTGGACAGGGGCGACATGTCGGTGGCTACACCTTC
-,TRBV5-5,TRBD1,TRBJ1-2,CASSLGQGNLMRYGYTF,TGTGCCAGCAGCTTGGGACAGGGGAATCTGATGAGGTATGGCTACACCTTC
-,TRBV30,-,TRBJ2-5,CAWSDRASWETQYF,TGTGCCTGGAGTGACAGGGCGTCATGGGAGACCCAGTACTTC
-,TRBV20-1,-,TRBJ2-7,CSVSSGYEQYF,TGCAGTGTGAGTAGCGGCTACGAGCAGTACTTC
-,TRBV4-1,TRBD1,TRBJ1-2,CASSQLGRQGDYGYTF,TGCGCCAGCAGCCAACTTGGAAGACAGGGGGACTATGGCTACACCTTC
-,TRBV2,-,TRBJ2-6,CASQFSGANVLTF,TGTGCCAGCCAGTTCTCTGGGGCCAACGTCCTGACTTTC
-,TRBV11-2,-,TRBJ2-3,CASSFGILGGPHRVDTQYF,TGTGCCAGCAGCTTCGGTATCTTGGGGGGGCCACACCGGGTCGATACGCAGTATTTT
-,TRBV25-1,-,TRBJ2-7,CASSEYGGVYEQYF,TGTGCCAGCAGTGAATACGGGGGAGTCTACGAGCAGTACTTC
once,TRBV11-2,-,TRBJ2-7,CASSLGQASYEQYF,TGTGCCAGCAGCTTAGGCCAGGCTTCCTACGAGCAGTACTTC
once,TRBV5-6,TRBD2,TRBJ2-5,CASSSLAGKETQYF,TGTGCCAGCAGCTCATTAGCGGGGAAAGAGACCCAGTACTTC
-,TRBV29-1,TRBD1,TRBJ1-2,CSVESGGARWSAGYTF,TGCAGCGTGGAGTCAGGGGGCGCCAGATGGTCCGCTGGCTACACCTTC
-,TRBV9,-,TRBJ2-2,CASSVLYTNTGELFF,TGTGCCAGCAGCGTACTTTACACGAACACCGGGGAGCTGTTTTTT
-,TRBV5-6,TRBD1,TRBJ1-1,CASSSRTGGTEAFF,TGTGCCAGCAGCTCAAGGACAGGGGGAACTGAAGCTTTCTTT
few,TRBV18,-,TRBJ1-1,CASSPQGNTEAFF,TGTGCCAGCTCACCCCAGGGGAACACTGAAGCTTTCTTT
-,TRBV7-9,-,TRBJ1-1,CASSYGGTEAFF,TGTGCCAGCAGCTACGGGGGCACTGAAGCTTTCTTT
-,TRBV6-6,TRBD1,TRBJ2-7,CASSRDSGTSYEQYF,TGTGCCAGCAGTCGGGACAGCGGTACGTCCTACGAGCAGTACTTC
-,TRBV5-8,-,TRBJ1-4,CASSLDGRGRTEKLFF,TGTGCCAGCAGCTTGGACGGACGAGGGCGGACTGAAAAACTGTTTTTT
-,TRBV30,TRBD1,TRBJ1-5,CAWSVRTGGFNQPQHF,TGTGCCTGGAGTGTAAGGACAGGGGGCTTCAATCAGCCCCAGCATTTT
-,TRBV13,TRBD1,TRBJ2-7,CASSGGQLSYEQYF,TGTGCCAGCAGCGGGGGACAGCTCTCCTACGAGCAGTACTTC
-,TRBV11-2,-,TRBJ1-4,CASSSVAATNEKLFF,TGTGCCAGCAGCTCGGTAGCGGCAACTAATGAAAAACTGTTTTTT
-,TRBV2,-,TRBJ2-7,CASSELLASYEQYF,TGTGCCAGCAGTGAGTTGCTAGCAAGCTACGAGCAGTACTTC
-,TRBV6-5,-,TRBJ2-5,CASSSSPNRDPETQYF,TGTGCCAGCAGTTCCTCACCGAACAGGGACCCAGAGACCCAGTACTTC
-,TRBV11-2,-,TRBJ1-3,CASSLDIVNTIYF,TGTGCCAGCAGCTTAGATATAGTAAACACCATATATTTT
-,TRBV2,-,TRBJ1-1,CASSPGGQTRRGTEAFF,TGTGCCAGCAGCCCGGGGGGGCAGACTCGTCGAGGGACTGAAGCTTTCTTT
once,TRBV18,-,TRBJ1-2,CASSPGLNDRGYTF,TGTGCCAGCTCACCGGGGCTCAACGACCGTGGCTACACCTTC
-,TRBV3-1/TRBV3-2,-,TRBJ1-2,CASSQDQGIYGYTF,TGTGCCAGCAGCCAAGATCAGGGTATCTATGGCTACACCTTC
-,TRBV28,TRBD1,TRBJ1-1,CASSRTGTGGEEAFF,TGTGCCAGCAGTCGCACCGGGACAGGGGGCGAAGAAGCTTTCTTT
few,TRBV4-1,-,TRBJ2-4,CASSQDRLPGKNIQYF,TGCGCCAGCAGCCAAGATCGTCTTCCAGGCAAAAACATTCAGTACTTC
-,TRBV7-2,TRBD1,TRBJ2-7,CASSLRDRGHEQYF,TGTGCCAGCAGCTTGCGGGACAGGGGCCACGAGCAGTACTTC
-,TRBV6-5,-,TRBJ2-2,CASSYSRRGNTGELFF,TGTGCCAGCAGTTACTCGCGGCGGGGGAACACCGGGGAGCTGTTTTTT
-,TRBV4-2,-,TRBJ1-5,CASSQESTGYRPQHF,TGTGCCAGCAGCCAAGAATCCACAGGATATCGACCCCAGCATTTT
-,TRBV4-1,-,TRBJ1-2,CASSQTLPRQRANYGYTF,TGCGCCAGCAGCCAAACGCTGCCCCGGCAGCGAGCTAACTATGGCTACACCTTC
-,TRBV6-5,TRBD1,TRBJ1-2,CASSRQGKDYGYTF,TGTGCCAGCAGCCGACAGGGGAAGGACTATGGCTACACCTTC
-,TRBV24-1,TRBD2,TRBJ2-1,CATSDLGGGPQFF,TGTGCCACCAGTGATCTCGGGGGAGGGCCCCAGTTCTTC
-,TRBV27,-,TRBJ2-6,CASSLVGAGANVLTF,TGTGCCAGCAGTTTAGTTGGAGCTGGGGCCAACGTCCTGACTTTC
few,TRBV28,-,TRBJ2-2,CASSPVRNTGELFF,TGTGCCAGCAGTCCCGTTAGGAACACCGGGGAGCTGTTTTTT
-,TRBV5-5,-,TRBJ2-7,CASSLGLSSYEQYF,TGTGCCAGCAGCTTGGGACTGTCCTCCTACGAGCAGTACTTC
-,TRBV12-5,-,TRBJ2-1,CASGLGGFWNEQFF,TGTGCTAGTGGTCTGGGGGGCTTCTGGAATGAGCAGTTCTTC
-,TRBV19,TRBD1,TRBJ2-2,CASRKDRGTSGELFF,TGTGCCAGTAGAAAGGACAGGGGAACGTCCGGGGAGCTGTTTTTT
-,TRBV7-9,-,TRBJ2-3,CASSLAIASRDTQYF,TGTGCCAGCAGCTTGGCCATAGCGAGCAGAGATACGCAGTATTTT
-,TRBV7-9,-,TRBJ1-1,CASSWGDWTEAFF,TGTGCCAGCAGCTGGGGGGATTGGACTGAAGCTTTCTTT
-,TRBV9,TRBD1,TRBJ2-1,CASGPGQYNEQFF,TGTGCCAGCGGGCCGGGACAGTACAATGAGCAGTTCTTC
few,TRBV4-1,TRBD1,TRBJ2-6,CASSQAGGPIRSGANVLTF,TGCGCCAGCAGCCAAGCAGGGGGTCCTATCCGTTCTGGGGCCAACGTCCTGACTTTC
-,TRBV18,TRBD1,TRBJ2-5,CASSRRDRETQYF,TGTGCCAGCTCACGAAGGGACAGAGAGACCCAGTACTTC
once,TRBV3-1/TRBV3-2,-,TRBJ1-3,CASSQGATGRLYTIYF,TGTGCCAGCAGCCAAGGGGCCACAGGGCGTCTATACACCATATATTTT
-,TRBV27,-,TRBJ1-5,CASSSLAGWSNQPQHF,TGTGCCAGCAGTTCCCTCGCGGGTTGGAGCAATCAGCCCCAGCATTTT
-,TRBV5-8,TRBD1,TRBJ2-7,CASSLVYGQGSYEQYF,TGTGCCAGCAGCTTGGTGTATGGACAGGGGTCGTACGAGCAGTACTTC
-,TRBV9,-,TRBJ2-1,CASSVAPRGKLYNEQFF,TGTGCCAGCAGCGTAGCCCCGCGGGGTAAACTATACAATGAGCAGTTCTTC
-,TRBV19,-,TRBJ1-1,CASSGTSEAFF,TGTGCCAGTAGTGGGACATCTGAAGCTTTCTTT
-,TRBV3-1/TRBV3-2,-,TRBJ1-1,CASSQDTGTEAFF,TGTGCCAGCAGCCAAGACACCGGGACTGAAGCTTTCTTT
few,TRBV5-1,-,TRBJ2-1,CASSLEGPRYNEQFF,TGCGCCAGCAGCTTGGAGGGGCCGCGCTACAATGAGCAGTTCTTC
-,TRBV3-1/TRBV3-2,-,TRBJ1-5,CASSLRTLSGPQHF,TGTGCCAGCAGCCTACGGACACTCAGTGGGCCCCAGCATTTT